The TCR beta chain described here comes from a study of blood T cell repertoires in COVID-19. Across the whole study: Both acute and convalescent COVID-19 samples were obtained from the United States, Italy and Spain.

The assay was immunoSEQ multiplex PCR, and TCRdb's table has in-frame clones only and misses some. This repertoire shows 15,000 to 20,000 clones, roughly 87% found once; its top ten account for around 13%. The length of the CDR3 is 14 residues. J lost 2 bases, V lost 6 bases, and 6 bases had no gene match. Germline V gene lookup returns CDR1 SQVTM and CDR2 ANQGSEA. The rearrangement joins TRBV29-1 to TRBJ2-3; 9 nucleotides line up with TRBD2. The sequenced sample consisted of peripheral blood. This clonotype was obtained from a man in his sixties with active COVID-19. CDR3 DNA: TGCAGCGTCGTTCTAGCGGGGCACACAGATACGCAGTATTTT. This encodes CSVVLAGHTDTQYF.